This T cell receptor beta chain originates from a study of cytomegalovirus exposure and HLA in healthy donors. PCR involved 60 Vbeta and 13 Jbeta primers. Original handling: Unique TCR beta chains totaled some 80 million in a later count, with roughly 11 million of them shared. Repertoires were generated with immunoSEQ multiplex PCR, while TCRdb's copy carries only in-frame clones and drops some. D and trimming were read from the DNA, whereas the V and J calls and clone size are those reported in that table. The sample records around 180,000 clones, approximately 78% being singletons. Whole-study findings and limits: One cluster of highly shared sequence variants probably arose as a sequencing artifact.

A word on this clone: Its antigen is not known.

Sequenced input: PBMCs. The TCR sequence derives from a woman in her forties or fifties in good health and CMV-seropositive.

The CDR3 loop is CASSPGGGPTGELFF. CDR3 nucleotide sequence: TGTGCCAGCAGCCCCGGGGGGGGGCCAACAGGGGAGCTGTTTTTT. The rearrangement joins TRBV5-4 to TRBJ2-2, with TRBD2 identical over 8 bases. Germline lookup yields CDR1 SGHNT and CDR2 YYREEE (reference sequence). CDR3 size: 15 residues. V lost 4 bases, J lost 8 bases, and 10 bases stayed unmatched. The variable domain in full, completed from reference TRBV5-4 and TRBJ2-2, reads ETGVTQSPTHLIKTRGQQVTLRCSSQSGHNTVSWYQQALGQGPQFIFQYYREEENGRGNFPPRFSGLQFPNYSSELNVNALELDDSALYLCASSPGGGPTGELFFGEGSRLTVL.